This note documents a single TCR beta chain sequence. As yet, its antigen is unknown. PCR was performed using 60 Vbeta and 13 Jbeta primers. Only in-frame clones appear in the TCRdb table, and some are missing; sequencing was by immunoSEQ multiplex PCR. The ten top clones account for approximately 8.8%, within a sample of some 46,000 clones. These data come from a study of cytomegalovirus exposure and HLA in healthy donors. Regarding the study as a whole: The study reported that TCR beta sequences accurately predicted HLA-A and HLA-B alleles in most subjects.

The source of this sequence is a male donor in good health and CMV-seronegative. Sequences were obtained from PBMCs.

In nucleotides, the CDR3 is TGTGCCAGCAGCTCACAGGTACTCTCTGGAAACACCATATATTTT. Residues: CASSSQVLSGNTIYF. This chain uses TRBV7-9 with TRBJ1-3; possible D gene TRBD1, 5 bases. Germline-derived CDR1 and CDR2 are SEHNR and FQNEAQ (reference sequence). V dropped 4 bases and J dropped 0 bases, with 10 bases sitting between them. The CDR3 totals 15 residues.